The sequence of this TCR beta chain was determined in a study of T cell repertoires in ileal Crohn's disease. Study-level background: All patients had surgery for stricturing (about 60%) or penetrating (about 39%) disease.

Only a few counts were recorded for this clone. Its antigen is unidentified. Assay: immunoSEQ multiplex PCR; the TCRdb copy retains only in-frame clones and omits some. The table includes approximately 3,600 clones, roughly 76% detected once. Germline lookup yields CDR1 SGHTA and CDR2 FQGNSA. The length of the CDR3 is 16 residues. Trimming cost V 3 bases and J 3 bases; bases outside gene matches: 8. Study results and limitations: Compared with CD4 T cells, sorted CD8 cells carried more expanded clones.

The gene calls are TRBV7-2 and TRBJ1-2; TRBD1 matches 9 bases. What was sequenced was ileal tissue. This sequence originates from an adult with Crohn's disease. The CDR3 region has the DNA TGTGCCAGCAGCTTTACAGGGGGCTTGGGTGACTATGGCTACACCTTC. Encoded protein: CASSFTGGLGDYGYTF.